This TCR beta chain is from a study of control samples from healthy donors and cancer patients (dated by TCRdb to 2018 to 2020). Library construction relied on the immunoSEQ multiplex PCR assay. Here the immuneACCESS table is served through TCRdb, limited to in-frame sequences with V and J called. Missing clones are a known gap in these copies; in checked studies unresolved V genes cover under half, and the rest lacks a known reason. The sample yields 110,000 to 150,000 clones; 91% were counted once. Under 9% of the sample comes from the top ten. Details on this clone: Its antigen is currently not known. No much larger clonotype is one base removed from it; base qualities were not supplied.

The germline V gene (reference sequence) specifies LNHDA as CDR1 and SQIVND as CDR2. Counted from cysteine to phenylalanine, this CDR3 has 18 amino acids. CDR3 DNA only is kept here, 54 bases in frame from base 1. At the junction V is shortened by 0 bases and J by 8 bases; bases outside the gene matches: 13. Source material: blood. The sequence joins TRBV19 to TRBJ2-1; 10 bases in the junction line up with TRBD2. This sequence was found in a young man in good health. The CDR3 here reads CASSIDLSLAGAGDEQFF. The DNA is TGTGCCAGTAGTATAGATCTCTCCCTAGCGGGGGCTGGGGATGAGCAGTTCTTC.